This entry lists 24 T cell receptor beta chains sequenced from one sample in a study of T cell responses to AZD1222 COVID-19 vaccine. The data were produced by immunoSEQ multiplex PCR, yet TCRdb's version contains in-frame clones alone and is incomplete. This sample has 150,000 or so clones, with roughly 92% found just once. Sequenced material: peripheral blood, taken on day 0 of AZD1222 vaccination. These receptors originate from an adult in good health.

This rearrangement joins TRBV5-4 to TRBJ2-3; 16 nucleotides match TRBD2. Germline V gene lookup returns CDR1 SGHNT and CDR2 YYREEE (reference sequence). The CDR3 is 16 amino acids. V shed 4 bases, J shed 3 bases, and the junction held 2 bases outside the gene matches. CDR3 protein: CASSPGLAGGTDTQYF. DNA of the CDR3: TGTGCCAGCAGCCCGGGACTAGCGGGGGGGACAGATACGCAGTATTTT. Combining the CDR3 with reference TRBV5-4 and TRBJ2-3 gives the whole variable domain ETGVTQSPTHLIKTRGQQVTLRCSSQSGHNTVSWYQQALGQGPQFIFQYYREEENGRGNFPPRFSGLQFPNYSSELNVNALELDDSALYLCASSPGLAGGTDTQYFGPGTRLTVL.

This clone was counted a single time. This chain uses TRBV14 with TRBJ2-5, with D uncertain. Germline CDR1 reads SGHDN; CDR2 reads FVKESK. The CDR3 contains 14 residues. Trimming left V 1 base short and J 2 bases short, with 8 bases between. Here the CDR3 reads CASSQGRPQETQYF. The CDR3 region has the DNA TGTGCCAGCAGCCAAGGCAGGCCACAAGAGACCCAGTACTTC.

Only a few counts were recorded for this clone. This sample includes further DNA sequences coding for the same CDR3. V is TRBV3-1 (or the pseudogene TRBV3-2) and J is TRBJ1-5, with no clear D. In germline, CDR1 is LGHDT, CDR2 YNNKEL (reference sequence). This CDR3 contains 13 residues. Trimming took off 1 base at V and 4 bases at J, with 5 bases between the two ends. For the CDR3, the DNA is TGTGCCAGCAGCCAAGGGGGAAATCAGCCCCAGCATTTT. Protein product: CASSQGGNQPQHF.

This clone appeared a single time. The rearrangement links TRBV7-2 to TRBJ1-6; D is ambiguous. Germline V lookup: CDR1 SGHTA, CDR2 FQGNSA. The CDR3 length is 15 residues. Between the trimmed V and J ends, which lost 1 base and 5 bases, there was a span of 9 bases. Here the CDR3 reads CASSLGVGNNSPLHF. The DNA for the CDR3 is TGTGCCAGCAGCTTAGGTGTAGGGAATAATTCACCCCTCCACTTT.

V is TRBV7-3 and J is TRBJ2-2, with D unclear. The germline CDR1 and CDR2 sequences are SGHTA and FQGTGA. The CDR3 consists of 14 residues. V was clipped by 4 bases and J by 2 bases, with 8 bases between them. The CDR3 is CASSSKANTGELFF. The CDR3 DNA follows: TGTGCCAGCAGCTCTAAGGCCAACACCGGGGAGCTGTTTTTT.

The chain uses TRBV6-5 and TRBJ1-6, with D unresolved. Germline values: CDR1 MNHEY, CDR2 SVGAGI. Trimming took 2 bases from V and 8 from J, leaving 10 bases between them. The CDR3 sequence is 14 residues long. This chain's CDR3 is CASSYRVDHSPLHF. The CDR3 DNA follows: TGTGCCAGCAGTTACAGGGTTGATCATTCACCCCTCCACTTT.

The chain has TRBV12-3 or TRBV12-4 and TRBJ1-1, with D possibly being TRBD1 (5 bases). V was cut by 3 bases and J by 1 base, with 6 bases left in between. This CDR3 is built from 13 residues. The chain's CDR3 is CASSFQGNTEAFF. The CDR3 DNA reads TGTGCCAGCAGTTTTCAGGGGAACACTGAAGCTTTCTTT.

This chain links TRBV5-6 with TRBJ2-7; 11 bases map to TRBD2. V was pared by 4 bases and J by 5 bases, with 11 bases of the junction left unmatched. The CDR3 loop spans 16 amino acids. Germline V lookup: CDR1 SGHDT, CDR2 YYEEEE. The CDR3 DNA reads as TGTGCCAGCAGCCCCTCAAGACTAGCGGGAACCCACGAGCAGTACTTC. It specifies CASSPSRLAGTHEQYF.

This chain links TRBV11-2 with TRBJ1-1, with no clear D. The CDR3 loop spans 13 amino acids. The V gene's germline CDR1 is SGHAT and CDR2 FQNNGV. Trimming pared 7 bases from V and 6 bases from J, leaving 15 bases between. The CDR3, as DNA: TGTGCCAGCAACTACCCCGGGGTGTCTGAAGCTTTCTTT. Its protein is CASNYPGVSEAFF.

CDR3 amino acids: CASSYSGNTIYF. In nucleotides, the CDR3 is TGTGCCTCCAGTTACTCTGGAAACACCATATATTTT. The J gene is TRBJ1-3, the V gene TRBV2; D unresolved. V lost 11 bases and J 0 bases, leaving 8 bases between the germline ends. The germline V gene has CDR1 SNHLY and CDR2 FYNNEI. CDR3 length: 12 residues.

The rearrangement joins TRBV5-1 to TRBJ2-1, with 12 bases identical to TRBD1. This CDR3 spans 16 amino acids. Germline V gene data show CDR1 as SGHRS and CDR2 as YFSETQ. V gave up 0 bases and J gave up 5 bases; unmatched junction bases: 3. The DNA of the CDR3 is TGCGCCAGCAGCTTGGTGGGGACAGGGGGCAACAATGAGCAGTTCTTC. This sequence encodes CASSLVGTGGNNEQFF.

The V gene is TRBV30, the J gene TRBJ1-6, with a weak D call TRBD1 (5 bases). This CDR3 comprises 13 residues. Germline-derived CDR1 and CDR2 are GTSNPN and SVGIG (reference sequence). Trimming pared 5 bases from V and 9 bases from J, leaving 14 bases between. The CDR3 reads CAWAGQGTSPLHF. The CDR3 DNA reads TGTGCCTGGGCAGGGCAAGGGACTTCACCCCTCCACTTT.

The rearrangement uses TRBV6-2 or TRBV6-3 and TRBJ2-2; 8 bases agree with TRBD2. J gave up 5 bases and V 2 bases, and 1 base lay outside the gene matches. Germline assignment: CDR1 MNHEY and CDR2 SVGEGT. This CDR3 has 14 amino acids. The CDR3 DNA sequence: TGTGCCAGCAGTTACGAGCGGGGGACCGGGGAGCTGTTTTTT. Amino acid sequence: CASSYERGTGELFF.

The chain joins TRBV7-8 to TRBJ1-2; D remains unclear. Per the germline V gene, CDR1 is SGHVS and CDR2 is FQNEAQ. The V and J ends lost 5 bases and 14 bases respectively, with 21 bases between them. CDR3 length: 13 amino acids. The DNA for the CDR3 is TGTGCCAGCAGCCCCCTTAACCGAGGCGGGGTGACCTTC. This encodes CASSPLNRGGVTF.

The chain couples TRBV18 to TRBJ1-2; no reliable D call. CDR1 is KGHSH, CDR2 LQKENI, per germline. The V end was cut by 6 bases, the J end by 7 bases, with 15 bases between. This CDR3 contains 13 residues. CDR3 coding DNA: TGTGCCAGCTCGCCGCCGCCCGTGAGTGGCTACACCTTC. It translates to CASSPPPVSGYTF. Full variable domain (outside the CDR3, taken from reference TRBV18 and TRBJ1-2): NAGVMQNPRHLVRRRGQEARLRCSPMKGHSHVYWYRQLPEEGLKFMVYLQKENIIDESGMPKERFSAEFPKEGPSILRIQQVVRGDSAAYFCASSPPPVSGYTFGSGTRLTVV.

This chain uses TRBV5-5 with TRBJ1-2; D is undetermined. This CDR3 region has 14 residues. The germline CDR1 and CDR2 sequences are SGHKS and YYEKEE (reference sequence). Trimming removed 0 bases at V and 6 bases at J, with 12 bases between. CDR3 amino acids: CASSLDSPRNGYTF. The DNA of the CDR3 is TGTGCCAGCAGCTTGGACAGCCCCAGGAATGGCTACACCTTC.

The chain uses TRBV4-2 and TRBJ2-7, with a tentative D call TRBD1 (6 bases). With 1 base removed from V and 5 bases from J, the gap between germline ends came to 24 bases. The CDR3 loop spans 18 amino acids. Germline CDR1 LGHNA, CDR2 YNFKEQ. CDR3 nucleotide sequence: TGTGCCAGCAGCCAAGGGGCCCCAGTGGTAGGGGGTACGGACGAGCAGTACTTC. Residues: CASSQGAPVVGGTDEQYF.

V gene TRBV7-8 combines with J gene TRBJ1-5; 10 bases line up with TRBD1. Germline lookup yields CDR1 SGHVS and CDR2 FQNEAQ. V dropped 0 bases and J dropped 7; count of bases not matched to a gene: 6. There are 16 residues in the CDR3. CDR3 protein: CASSLAGQGRYQPQHF. The DNA of the CDR3 is TGTGCCAGCAGCTTAGCGGGACAGGGGAGGTACCAGCCCCAGCATTTT. The entire variable domain, with the rest obtained from reference TRBV7-8 and TRBJ1-5, is as follows: GAGVSQSPRYKVAKRGQDVALRCDPISGHVSLFWYQQALGQGPEFLTYFQNEAQLDKSGLPSDRFFAERPEGSVSTLKIQRTQQEDSAVYLCASSLAGQGRYQPQHFGDGTRLSIL.

The chain employs TRBV6-5 and TRBJ2-1; D may be TRBD2 (6 bases). Trimming left V 0 bases short and J 8 bases short, with 17 bases between. The CDR3 extends over 16 amino acids. The V gene's germline CDR1 is MNHEY and CDR2 SVGAGI. CDR3 sequence: CASSYSSLARSYEQFF. The CDR3 DNA reads TGTGCCAGCAGTTACTCCTCCCTAGCGAGGTCCTATGAGCAGTTCTTC.

V is TRBV14 and J is TRBJ1-1; no reliable D call. The CDR3 has 13 amino acids. V was clipped by 1 base and J by 5 bases, with 8 bases between them. The germline gives CDR1 SGHDN, CDR2 FVKESK. As DNA, the CDR3 is TGTGCCAGCAGCCAAGTTTCTGGTACTGAAGCTTTCTTT. It specifies CASSQVSGTEAFF.

This chain links TRBV6-4 with TRBJ1-1, with 7 bases aligning to TRBD1. The germline V gene has CDR1 MRHNA and CDR2 SNTAGT. Trimming removed 7 bases from V and 3 bases from J; junction bases left unmatched: 5. The CDR3 covers 13 residues. This chain's CDR3 is CASIRDSHTEAFF. CDR3 nucleotides: TGTGCCAGCATTCGGGACAGTCACACTGAAGCTTTCTTT.

About this clone itself: The sample has other DNA sequences that encode this CDR3 too. This chain connects TRBV18 to TRBJ1-1, with 7 bases aligning to TRBD1. The junction had 2 bases not matched to a gene; V was cut back by 3 bases and J by 1 base. CDR1 is KGHSH and CDR2 is LQKENI in the germline V gene. The CDR3 is 14 amino acids. The CDR3 spells CASSPRDRNTEAFF. CDR3 nucleotides: TGTGCCAGCTCACCTAGGGACAGGAACACTGAAGCTTTCTTT.

The V call is TRBV19, the J call TRBJ1-1, with TRBD1 as a possible D gene (6 bases). The CDR3 covers 12 residues. Trimming shortened V by 8 bases and J by 1 base, and 8 bases separated the two germline ends. Germline V gene data show CDR1 as LNHDA and CDR2 as SQIVND (reference sequence). The CDR3 loop is CASDRWNTEAFF. The CDR3, as DNA: TGTGCCAGTGACAGGTGGAACACTGAAGCTTTCTTT.

This chain joins TRBV6-5 and TRBJ2-1; the match to TRBD2 covers 7 bases. The germline V gene encodes CDR1 MNHEY and CDR2 SVGAGI. The J segment lost 4 bases and the V segment lost 6 bases, leaving 9 bases of the junction unmatched. This CDR3 contains 15 residues. Here the CDR3 reads CASSSPGREYNEQFF. CDR3 coding DNA: TGTGCCAGCAGCTCCCCCGGGCGGGAGTACAATGAGCAGTTCTTC.